This T cell receptor (beta chain) came from a study of control samples from healthy donors and cancer patients. The CDR3 contains 13 residues. Germline CDR1 reads LGHDT; CDR2 reads YNNKEL (reference sequence). The J segment lost 4 bases and the V segment lost 7 bases, leaving 4 bases of the junction unmatched. The data were produced by immunoSEQ multiplex PCR, yet TCRdb's version contains in-frame clones alone and is incomplete. The top ten hold 2.1% of the sample, which has some 89,000 clones, more than 75% seen once. This chain uses TRBV3-1 (or the pseudogene TRBV3-2) with TRBJ1-1, with 9 bases matching TRBD1. The sequence was obtained from a middle-aged woman in good health. The sample taken for sequencing was blood. CDR3 DNA: TGTGCCAGCATCGGACAGGGGAGCACTGAAGCTTTCTTT. Its translation: CASIGQGSTEAFF.